This record covers a single T cell receptor (beta chain). Other DNA sequences in the same sample also yield this CDR3. Original processing notes: Amplification of reference gene primers was used by the study to estimate nucleated cell counts. Using immunoSEQ multiplex PCR, the repertoire was profiled, and TCRdb retains in-frame clones only, with some absent. That table supplies the V and J calls and clone size; D and trimming were determined from the DNA. This table has about 45,000 clones, approximately 82% appearing once. The sample comes from a study of blood T cell repertoires in COVID-19. At the level of the study: Whether acute or convalescent, the COVID-19 samples came from the United States, Italy and Spain. PBMCs, B-cell-depleted T cells, or T cells provided the cDNA or gDNA that made up the material.

This CDR3 region has 15 residues. CDR1 is SGHTA, CDR2 FQGNSA, per germline. J gave up 2 bases and V 3 bases, and 5 bases lay outside the gene matches. This chain connects TRBV7-2 to TRBJ2-5, with 8 bases identical to TRBD1. Sequenced: peripheral blood. This sequence was found in a woman of 80 years or more with acute or convalescent COVID-19. CDR3: CASSFDRGLQETQYF. CDR3 sequence (DNA): TGTGCCAGCAGCTTCGACAGGGGTTTACAAGAGACCCAGTACTTC. Looking up the rest from reference TRBV7-2 and TRBJ2-5 gives the full variable domain: GAGVSQSPSNKVTEKGKDVELRCDPISGHTALYWYRQSLGQGLEFLIYFQGNSAPDKSGLPSDRFSAERTGGSVSTLTIQRTQQEDSAVYLCASSFDRGLQETQYFGPGTRLLVL.